Included here is one T cell receptor (beta chain) sequence, with context. In the original analysis: Reference gene primer amplification gave estimated nucleated cell counts. The data were produced by immunoSEQ multiplex PCR, yet TCRdb's version contains in-frame clones alone and is incomplete. The DNA gave D and trimming, while V, J and clone size come from that table. The sample holds approximately 170,000 clones, 79% seen once. This entry is derived from a study of blood T cell repertoires in COVID-19. Study information: Donors in Cohort 3 counted as recovered after two negative PCRs, clearance, or symptom resolution.

Individuals aged about 18 to 89 years were recruited from roughly 23 US areas. Participants reported their clinical history, and cohort assignment relied on those reports. Germline V gene data show CDR1 as KGHSH and CDR2 as LQKENI. This CDR3 has 16 residues. The V end was cut by 3 bases, the J end by 1 base, with 13 bases between. The chain links TRBV18 to TRBJ1-5; unclear D gene. The source material was PBMCs or T cells enriched from blood (not recorded which). The TCR originated in a woman in her seventies in a cohort exposed to, infected with or recovered from COVID-19 (not recorded which). CDR3 in amino acids: CASSPSSGASNQPQHF. The CDR3 DNA reads TGTGCCAGCTCACCCTCGTCGGGAGCAAGCAATCAGCCCCAGCATTTT.